What follows are 25 T cell receptor beta chains derived from one specimen sequenced in a study of identical twins. Each CDR3 protein is one row after TCRdb ran MiXCR on the 5' RACE reads. The sample holds hundreds of thousands of distinct CDR3 sequences, over 20% seen once. This sample was shared with a second study, whose subject was T cells expressing NK-cell markers.

The sequencing input was PBMCs. The source of these receptors is a woman between 18 and 29 years old in good health.

This clonotype was counted many times. This rearrangement joins TRBV7-2 to TRBJ2-7; D is perhaps TRBD2 (6 bases). Germline CDR1 reads SGHTA; CDR2 reads FQGNSA. V was cut by 3 bases and J by 4 bases, with 16 bases left in between. The CDR3 sequence is 15 residues long. The CDR3 spells CASSFYGTLDYEQYF. The CDR3 coding sequence is TGTGCCAGCAGCTTCTACGGGACTTTAGATTACGAGCAGTACTTC. The full variable domain, its missing parts supplied by reference TRBV7-2 and TRBJ2-7, is GAGVSQSPSNKVTEKGKDVELRCDPISGHTALYWYRQSLGQGLEFLIYFQGNSAPDKSGLPSDRFSAERTGGSVSTLTIQRTQQEDSAVYLCASSFYGTLDYEQYFGPGTRLTVT.

The chain has TRBV7-2 and TRBJ2-3, with TRBD1 matching 9 bases. The CDR3 is made up of 15 amino acids. V lost 5 bases and J lost 5; bases outside the gene matches: 8. Germline V gene data show CDR1 as SGHTA and CDR2 as FQGNSA. CDR3 region: CASSLQGTGRDTQYF. As DNA, the CDR3 is TGTGCCAGCAGCCTCCAGGGGACAGGGAGAGATACGCAGTATTTT.

The V and J genes are TRBV7-2 and TRBJ2-7; tentative D call: TRBD2 (6 bases). Trimming shortened V by 1 base and J by 6 bases, and 13 bases separated the two germline ends. The CDR3 has 14 residues. From germline, CDR1 is SGHTA and CDR2 FQGNSA. For the CDR3, the DNA is TGTGCCAGCAGCTTAGATTCACGGGACTCCGAGCAGTACTTC. Translated: CASSLDSRDSEQYF.

This clonotype has a count of ten or more. The chain is built from TRBV9 and TRBJ2-5; the D is unclear. The CDR3 extends over 12 amino acids. Trimming removed 0 bases from V and 5 bases from J, with 5 bases in between. CDR1 and CDR2 (germline): SGDLS, YYNGEE. The CDR3 here is CASSVDSETQYF. As DNA, the CDR3 is TGTGCCAGCAGCGTAGACTCTGAGACCCAGTACTTC.

The V call is TRBV20-1, the J call TRBJ2-5; the match to TRBD1 covers 7 bases. CDR1 and CDR2 (germline): DFQATT, SNEGSKA (reference sequence). V lost 4 bases and J lost 2; bases outside the gene matches: 7. This CDR3 contains 14 residues. CDR3 nucleotides: TGCAGTGCTATACCCGGGACAGCTCAAGAGACCCAGTACTTC. Its translation is CSAIPGTAQETQYF.

This clonotype has just a few counts. The J gene is TRBJ1-5, the V gene TRBV7-9; D is unresolved. This CDR3 region has 12 residues. Looked up from germline, CDR1 is SEHNR and CDR2 is FQNEAQ (reference sequence). Trimming took 5 bases from V and 9 from J, leaving 11 bases between them. The CDR3 nucleotides read TGTGCCAGCAGCCTCGGACTTCGGCCCCAGCATTTT. Translating it yields CASSLGLRPQHF.

This clonotype was seen more than once but under ten times. Mismatch with germline at one junction end may stem from a read error. The genes are TRBV20-1 and TRBJ2-1; D not resolved. Per the germline V gene, CDR1 is DFQATT and CDR2 is SNEGSKA (reference sequence). The CDR3 sequence is 15 residues long. The CDR3 loop reads CSARDRGSSHNEQFF. The CDR3 DNA is TGCAGTGCTAGAGATCGCGGTAGCTCCCACAATGAGCAGTTCTTC.

V is TRBV2 and J is TRBJ2-2; 12 bases are a match to TRBD2. This CDR3 comprises 18 residues. With V trimmed by 7 bases and J by 5 bases, 14 bases remained unmatched. Germline lookup yields CDR1 SNHLY and CDR2 FYNNEI. Here the CDR3 reads CASNPPTSGRIITGELFF. DNA for the CDR3: TGTGCCAGCAACCCCCCGACTAGCGGGAGAATCATAACCGGGGAGCTGTTTTTT.

The gene calls are TRBV10-3 and TRBJ2-7; D possibly corresponds to TRBD1 (5 bases). Germline loops: CDR1 ENHRY, CDR2 SYGVKD. CDR3 length equals 13 residues. The ends were cut back, 4 bases at V and 6 bases at J, with 13 bases in the middle. This CDR3 reads CAISGGRASEQYF. CDR3 nucleotides: TGTGCCATCAGTGGGGGCAGGGCCTCCGAGCAGTACTTC.

The chain is built from TRBV20-1 and TRBJ2-5, with TRBD2 as a possible D gene (7 bases). CDR3 length: 14 residues. Germline V gene lookup returns CDR1 DFQATT and CDR2 SNEGSKA (reference sequence). Trimming pared 6 bases from V and 3 bases from J, leaving 17 bases between. The CDR3: CSAPRRGREETQYF. Written as DNA, the CDR3 is TGCAGTGCGCCCAGGCGGGGGCGGGAAGAGACCCAGTACTTC.

The chain couples TRBV12-3 or TRBV12-4 to TRBJ2-2, with 12 bases identical to TRBD2. The V segment lost 6 bases and the J segment 8 bases; nucleotides outside the gene matches: 10. The CDR3 contains 16 residues. CDR3 sequence: CASSAASGRAHGELFF. CDR3 DNA: TGTGCCAGCAGCGCTGCTAGCGGGAGGGCCCATGGGGAGCTGTTTTTT.

This clonotype was counted at least ten times. V gene TRBV6-5 combines with J gene TRBJ1-2; a possible D gene is TRBD1 (6 bases). The CDR3 covers 14 residues. Germline CDR1 MNHEY, CDR2 SVGAGI. V was clipped by 0 bases and J by 7 bases, with 12 bases between them. The CDR3 region is CASSYSGRGGGYTF. Written as DNA, the CDR3 is TGTGCCAGCAGTTACTCAGGCAGGGGCGGTGGCTACACCTTC.

J is TRBJ2-7 and V is TRBV20-1; D unclear. The CDR3 covers 17 residues. V was shortened by 1 base and J by 9 bases, with 28 bases between the two germline ends. CDR1 is DFQATT and CDR2 is SNEGSKA in the germline V gene (reference sequence). The chain's CDR3 is CSARGPSDAQFYCLQYF. CDR3 nucleotides: TGCAGTGCTAGAGGTCCCAGCGATGCCCAGTTCTACTGTTTGCAGTACTTC.

The chain is built from TRBV10-3 and TRBJ2-2; the match to TRBD1 covers 8 bases. CDR1 is ENHRY and CDR2 is SYGVKD in the germline V gene. This CDR3 is 14 amino acids long. The J segment lost 3 bases and the V segment lost 4 bases, leaving 1 base of the junction unmatched. The DNA of the CDR3 is TGTGCCATCAGTGTGACAGGGGACACCGGGGAGCTGTTTTTT. Translation gives CAISVTGDTGELFF.

This clonotype was counted ten times or more. The CDR3: CSVGAGYAEAFF. As DNA, the CDR3 is TGCAGCGTTGGGGCGGGTTACGCTGAAGCTTTCTTT. The chain uses TRBV29-1 and TRBJ1-1; D unclear. CDR1 and CDR2 from the germline V gene are SQVTM and ANQGSEA. This CDR3 is 12 amino acids long. Between the trimmed V and J ends, which lost 4 bases and 6 bases, there was a span of 12 bases.

The chain links TRBV9 to TRBJ2-7, with D perhaps matching TRBD1 (6 bases). This CDR3 region has 12 residues. Germline V gene sequence: CDR1 SGDLS, CDR2 YYNGEE. Trimming pared 3 bases from V and 8 bases from J, leaving 12 bases between. The CDR3 here is CASSDGGQKQYF. The DNA for the CDR3 is TGTGCCAGCAGCGACGGAGGACAGAAGCAGTACTTC.

For this clonotype: One end of the junction does not line up with germline, which may come from a read error. The rearrangement joins TRBV12-3 or TRBV12-4 to TRBJ2-3, with D maybe TRBD1 (5 bases). The CDR3 spans 12 residues. The CDR3, as DNA: TGTGCCAGCAGTCCCTTGACAGCGAAGTGCTCCTTT. Translating gives CASSPLTAKCSF.

This clonotype showed up many times. V and J are TRBV20-1 and TRBJ1-5; D is uncertain. Trimming shortened V by 0 bases and J by 3 bases, and 9 bases separated the two germline ends. From germline, CDR1 is DFQATT and CDR2 SNEGSKA (reference sequence). This CDR3 comprises 14 residues. The CDR3 DNA reads as TGCAGTGCTAGAGATGTGGCAGTCAATCAGCCCCAGCATTTT. Translating it yields CSARDVAVNQPQHF.

This clonotype has more than one count but fewer than ten. The genes are TRBV6-5 and TRBJ1-2, with TRBD1 as a possible D gene (5 bases). The length of the CDR3 is 18 residues. Trimming took off 2 bases at V and 4 bases at J, with 23 bases between the two ends. Germline V gene sequence: CDR1 MNHEY, CDR2 SVGAGI. The CDR3 region has the DNA TGTGCCAGCAGTTACCTGAGCCCCAGGGTTCCTACTCTCTATGGCTACACCTTC. It yields the protein CASSYLSPRVPTLYGYTF.

The chain uses TRBV9 and TRBJ1-2; TRBD1 matches at 9 bases. With 7 bases clipped from V and 8 bases from J, the junction kept 6 bases outside the gene matches. The CDR3 has 12 amino acids. Per the germline V gene, CDR1 is SGDLS and CDR2 is YYNGEE. The CDR3 loop reads CASRDRVEGYTF. The CDR3 region has the DNA TGTGCCAGCCGGGACAGGGTTGAAGGCTACACCTTC.

The chain has TRBV4-1 and TRBJ2-7, with 8 bases aligning to TRBD1. The V and J ends lost 1 base and 4 bases, in that order; junction bases with no gene match: 9. Germline-derived CDR1 and CDR2 are MGHRA and YSYEKL. The CDR3 is 16 residues long. DNA of the CDR3: TGCGCCAGCAGCCAAGGACCGGGACAGGTCCCTTACGAGCAGTACTTC. Translating it yields CASSQGPGQVPYEQYF.

V is TRBV9 and J is TRBJ2-7, with D possibly TRBD2 on 5 matching bases. Per germline, CDR1 SGDLS and CDR2 YYNGEE. The CDR3 totals 15 residues. Deletions cut 3 bases from V and 0 bases from J, with 13 bases between. CDR3 sequence: CASSAGLSASYEQYF. The CDR3 DNA reads TGTGCCAGCAGCGCCGGACTGTCCGCCTCCTACGAGCAGTACTTC.

This clonotype appeared a single time. The chain carries TRBV7-7 and TRBJ2-1; 7 bases map to TRBD1. CDR1 SSHAT and CDR2 FNYEAQ come from the germline V gene (reference sequence). V gave up 8 bases and J gave up 6 bases; unmatched junction bases: 4. This CDR3 spans 12 amino acids. The CDR3 DNA is TGTGCCAGCGGACCAGGGGGCAATGAGCAGTTCTTC. Translated: CASGPGGNEQFF.

At least ten counts were recorded for this clonotype. V usage is TRBV9 and J usage is TRBJ2-3, with TRBD1 matching 7 bases. This CDR3 has 17 residues. With 3 bases clipped from V and 0 bases from J, the junction kept 10 bases outside the gene matches. CDR1 and CDR2 from the germline V gene are SGDLS and YYNGEE. The CDR3 sequence is CASSAHGQASSTDTQYF. For the CDR3, the DNA is TGTGCCAGCAGCGCCCATGGACAGGCTTCTAGCACAGATACGCAGTATTTT.

This clonotype was detected only a few times. The chain is built from TRBV7-2 and TRBJ1-2; no definite D call. Trimming stripped 3 bases from V and 4 bases from J, with 18 bases between. Germline V gene data show CDR1 as SGHTA and CDR2 as FQGNSA. This CDR3 region has 16 residues. This CDR3 is CASSFYWQAQPYGYTF. The CDR3 bases are TGTGCCAGCAGCTTCTATTGGCAGGCCCAACCCTATGGCTACACCTTC.